This TCR beta chain originates from a study of control samples from healthy donors and cancer patients. This CDR3 contains 16 residues. With 5 bases removed from V and 0 bases from J, the gap between germline ends came to 14 bases. Germline lookup yields CDR1 PRHDT and CDR2 FYEKMQ (reference sequence). Libraries were prepared by immunoSEQ multiplex PCR; TCRdb keeps only in-frame clonotypes and omits some of them. This table holds more than 50,000 clones, roughly 95% found once. The rearrangement joins TRBV13 to TRBJ2-1; possibly TRBD2 for D (6 bases). Sequencing was done on a sample of blood. The TCR was taken from a woman between 18 and 29 years old in good health. CDR3 amino acids: CASSPGGTDSYNEQFF. The CDR3, as DNA: TGTGCCAGCAGCCCGGGCGGGACCGACTCCTACAATGAGCAGTTCTTC.